The clone carrying this T cell receptor beta chain was picked up many times. Its antigen is currently unknown. TCRdb passed the 5' RACE reads through MiXCR, listing each CDR3 protein once. The top ten clones hold around 22% of a sample with around 330,000 distinct CDR3 sequences, approximately 3.8% of them seen once. These data come from a study of T cells after yellow fever vaccination. The overall study: Preparation of fractions with low cell numbers was performed using SMART-Seq v4 Ultra Low Input.

V lost 6 bases and J lost 8, with 14 bases in between. Germline values: CDR1 LNHDA, CDR2 SQIVND (reference sequence). There are 13 residues in the CDR3. Study-level findings and limits: Across the CD4 and CD8 compartments, a small share of clonotypes was present in both.

The TCR sequence derives from a man aged 18 to 30 who received the YFV17D yellow fever vaccine. The V call is TRBV19, the J call TRBJ2-1; D perhaps matches TRBD2 (5 bases). The sequencing here drew on PBMCs, taken on the day of the yellow fever booster vaccination. CDR3 loop: CASSGRPRDEQFF. The CDR3 bases are TGTGCCAGTAGCGGACGCCCGAGGGATGAGCAGTTCTTC.